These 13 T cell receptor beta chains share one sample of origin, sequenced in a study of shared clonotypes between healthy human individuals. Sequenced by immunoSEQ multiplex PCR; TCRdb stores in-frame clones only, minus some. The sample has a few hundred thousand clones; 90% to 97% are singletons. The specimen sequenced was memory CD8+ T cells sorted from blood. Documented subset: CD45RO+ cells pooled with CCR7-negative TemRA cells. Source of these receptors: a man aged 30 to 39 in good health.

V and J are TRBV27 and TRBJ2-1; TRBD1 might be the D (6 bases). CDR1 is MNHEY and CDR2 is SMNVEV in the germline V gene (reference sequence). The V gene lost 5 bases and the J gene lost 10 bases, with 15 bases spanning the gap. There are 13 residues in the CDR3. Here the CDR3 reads CASSVYPRGEQFF. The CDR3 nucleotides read TGTGCCAGCAGTGTTTACCCCAGGGGCGAGCAGTTCTTC.

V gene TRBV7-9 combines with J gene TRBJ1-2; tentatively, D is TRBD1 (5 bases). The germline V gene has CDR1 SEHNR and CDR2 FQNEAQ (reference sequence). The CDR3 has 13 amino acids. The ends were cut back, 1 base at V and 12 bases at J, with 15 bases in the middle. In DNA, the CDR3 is TGTGCCAGCAGCTTAGTCGTTGAGGGGCGAGACACCTTC. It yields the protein CASSLVVEGRDTF.

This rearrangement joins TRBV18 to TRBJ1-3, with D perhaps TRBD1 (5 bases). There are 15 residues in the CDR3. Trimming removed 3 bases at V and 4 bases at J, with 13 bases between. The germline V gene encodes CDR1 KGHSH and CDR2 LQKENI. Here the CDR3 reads CASSPTIGGGNTIYF. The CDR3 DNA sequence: TGTGCCAGCTCACCCACCATTGGGGGAGGAAACACCATATATTTT. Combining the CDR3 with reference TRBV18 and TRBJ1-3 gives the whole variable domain NAGVMQNPRHLVRRRGQEARLRCSPMKGHSHVYWYRQLPEEGLKFMVYLQKENIIDESGMPKERFSAEFPKEGPSILRIQQVVRGDSAAYFCASSPTIGGGNTIYFGEGSWLTVV.

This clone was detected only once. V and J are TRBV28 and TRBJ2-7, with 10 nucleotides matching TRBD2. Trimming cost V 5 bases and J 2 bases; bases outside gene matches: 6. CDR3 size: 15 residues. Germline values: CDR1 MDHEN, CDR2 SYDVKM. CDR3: CASSRRTSGPYEQYF. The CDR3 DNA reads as TGTGCCAGCAGTCGGAGGACTAGCGGCCCCTACGAGCAGTACTTC.

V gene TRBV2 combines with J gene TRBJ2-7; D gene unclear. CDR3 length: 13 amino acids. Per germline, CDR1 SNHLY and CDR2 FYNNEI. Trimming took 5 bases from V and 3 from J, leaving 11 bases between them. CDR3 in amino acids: CASSYGRSYEQYF. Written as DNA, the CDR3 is TGTGCCAGCAGTTATGGACGAAGCTACGAGCAGTACTTC.

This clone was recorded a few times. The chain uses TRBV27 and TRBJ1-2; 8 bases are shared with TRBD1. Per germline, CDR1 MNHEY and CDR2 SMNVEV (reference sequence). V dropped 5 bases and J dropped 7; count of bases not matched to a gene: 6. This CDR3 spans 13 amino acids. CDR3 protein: CASSPQDRAGYTF. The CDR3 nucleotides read TGTGCCAGCAGTCCCCAGGACAGGGCTGGCTACACCTTC.

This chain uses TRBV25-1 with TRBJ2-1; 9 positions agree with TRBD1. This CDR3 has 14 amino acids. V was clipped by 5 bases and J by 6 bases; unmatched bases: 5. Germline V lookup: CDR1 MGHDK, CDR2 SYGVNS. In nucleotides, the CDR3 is TGTGCCAGCAGTTTCAGGACAGGGGTCAATGAGCAGTTCTTC. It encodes CASSFRTGVNEQFF.

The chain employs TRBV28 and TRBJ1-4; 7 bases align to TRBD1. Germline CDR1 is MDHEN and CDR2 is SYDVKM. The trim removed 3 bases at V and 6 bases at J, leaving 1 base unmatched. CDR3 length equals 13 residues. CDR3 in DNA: TGTGCCAGCAGTTTGACAGGGCATGAAAAACTGTTTTTT. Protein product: CASSLTGHEKLFF.

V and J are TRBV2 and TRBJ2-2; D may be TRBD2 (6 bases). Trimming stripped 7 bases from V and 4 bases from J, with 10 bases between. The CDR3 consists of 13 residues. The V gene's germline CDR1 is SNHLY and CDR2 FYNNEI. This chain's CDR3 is CASKTGATGELFF. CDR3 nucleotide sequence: TGTGCCAGCAAGACGGGAGCCACCGGGGAGCTGTTTTTT.

CDR3 bases: TGTGCCAGCAGTTTAAGCCGGTGGGCAGCTAGCAATCAGCCCCAGCATTTT. Its translation: CASSLSRWAASNQPQHF. J is TRBJ1-5 and V is TRBV28, with D unclear. Germline V gene sequence: CDR1 MDHEN, CDR2 SYDVKM. The V gene lost 2 bases and the J gene lost 0 bases, with 14 bases spanning the gap. The length of the CDR3 is 17 residues.

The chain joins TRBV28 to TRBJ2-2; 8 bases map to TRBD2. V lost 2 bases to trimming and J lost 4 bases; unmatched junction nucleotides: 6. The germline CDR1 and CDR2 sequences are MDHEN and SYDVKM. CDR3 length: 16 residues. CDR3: CASSLAGGTITGELFF. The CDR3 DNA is TGTGCCAGCAGTTTAGCGGGAGGTACCATCACCGGGGAGCTGTTTTTT.

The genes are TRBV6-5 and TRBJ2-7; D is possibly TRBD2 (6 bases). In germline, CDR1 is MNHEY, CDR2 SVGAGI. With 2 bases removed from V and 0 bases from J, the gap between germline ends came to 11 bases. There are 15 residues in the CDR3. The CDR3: CASSYRLAHSYEQYF. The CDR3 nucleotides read TGTGCCAGCAGTTACAGGCTAGCGCACTCCTACGAGCAGTACTTC.

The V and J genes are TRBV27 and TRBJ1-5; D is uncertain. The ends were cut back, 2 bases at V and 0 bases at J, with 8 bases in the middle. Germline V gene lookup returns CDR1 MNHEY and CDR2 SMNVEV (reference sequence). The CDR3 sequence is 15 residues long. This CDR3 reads CASSLRGYSNQPQHF. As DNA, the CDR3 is TGTGCCAGCAGTTTACGAGGGTATAGCAATCAGCCCCAGCATTTT.